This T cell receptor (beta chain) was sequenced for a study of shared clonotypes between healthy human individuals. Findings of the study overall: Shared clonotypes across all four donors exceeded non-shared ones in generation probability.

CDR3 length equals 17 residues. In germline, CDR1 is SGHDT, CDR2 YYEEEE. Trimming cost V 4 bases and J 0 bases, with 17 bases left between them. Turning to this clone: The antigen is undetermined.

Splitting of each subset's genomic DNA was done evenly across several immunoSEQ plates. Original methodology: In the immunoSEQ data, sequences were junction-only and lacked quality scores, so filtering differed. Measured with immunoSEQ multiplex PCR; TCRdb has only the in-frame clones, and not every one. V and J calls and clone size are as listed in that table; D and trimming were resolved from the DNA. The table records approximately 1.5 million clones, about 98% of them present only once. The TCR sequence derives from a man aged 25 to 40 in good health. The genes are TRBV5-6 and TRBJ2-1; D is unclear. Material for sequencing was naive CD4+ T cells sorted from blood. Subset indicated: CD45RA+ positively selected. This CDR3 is CASSPLLDRSSYNEQFF. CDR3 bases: TGTGCCAGCAGCCCATTGCTCGACCGGAGCTCCTACAATGAGCAGTTCTTC.